The clone carrying this T cell receptor (beta chain) was seen a handful of times. The data were obtained in a study of beta chain features in type 1 diabetes. The CDR3 runs to 14 residues. Germline V gene data show CDR1 as ENHRY and CDR2 as SYGVKD. V was shortened by 2 bases and J by 4 bases, with 11 bases between the two germline ends. As every portion of the isolated RNA was reverse transcribed, the sequencing read expressed TCRB transcripts. TCRdb keeps only in-frame clones here, not all; method: immunoSEQ multiplex PCR. The repertoire holds roughly 610,000 clones, roughly 16% seen once, with about 0.097% in the top ten.

This receptor was obtained from a man between 18 and 35 years old in good health. Sequenced sample: naive CD4+ T cells from blood. The V gene is TRBV10-3, the J gene TRBJ1-1, with unresolved D. The CDR3 sequence is CAISEREDGTEAFF. The CDR3 DNA reads as TGTGCCATCAGTGAGAGGGAAGACGGCACTGAAGCTTTCTTT.